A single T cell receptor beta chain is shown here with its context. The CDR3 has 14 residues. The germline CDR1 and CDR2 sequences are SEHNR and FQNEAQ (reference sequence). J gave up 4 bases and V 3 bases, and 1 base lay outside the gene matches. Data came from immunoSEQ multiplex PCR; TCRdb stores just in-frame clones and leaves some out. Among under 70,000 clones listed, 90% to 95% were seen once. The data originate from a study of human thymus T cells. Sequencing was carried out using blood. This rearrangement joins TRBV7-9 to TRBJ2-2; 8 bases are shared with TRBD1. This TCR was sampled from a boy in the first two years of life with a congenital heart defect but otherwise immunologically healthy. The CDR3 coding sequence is TGTGCCAGCAGCTTGACAGGGGTCACCGGGGAGCTGTTTTTT. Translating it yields CASSLTGVTGELFF.